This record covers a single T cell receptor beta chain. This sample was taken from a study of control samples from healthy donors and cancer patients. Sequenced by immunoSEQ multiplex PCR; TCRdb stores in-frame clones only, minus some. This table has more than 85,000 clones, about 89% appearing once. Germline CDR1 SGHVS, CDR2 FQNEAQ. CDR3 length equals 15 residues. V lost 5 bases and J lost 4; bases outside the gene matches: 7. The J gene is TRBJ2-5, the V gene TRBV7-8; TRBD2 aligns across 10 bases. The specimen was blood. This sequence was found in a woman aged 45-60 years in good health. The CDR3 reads CASSKAGGPIETQYF. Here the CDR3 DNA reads TGTGCCAGCAGCAAAGCGGGAGGGCCGATAGAGACCCAGTACTTC.